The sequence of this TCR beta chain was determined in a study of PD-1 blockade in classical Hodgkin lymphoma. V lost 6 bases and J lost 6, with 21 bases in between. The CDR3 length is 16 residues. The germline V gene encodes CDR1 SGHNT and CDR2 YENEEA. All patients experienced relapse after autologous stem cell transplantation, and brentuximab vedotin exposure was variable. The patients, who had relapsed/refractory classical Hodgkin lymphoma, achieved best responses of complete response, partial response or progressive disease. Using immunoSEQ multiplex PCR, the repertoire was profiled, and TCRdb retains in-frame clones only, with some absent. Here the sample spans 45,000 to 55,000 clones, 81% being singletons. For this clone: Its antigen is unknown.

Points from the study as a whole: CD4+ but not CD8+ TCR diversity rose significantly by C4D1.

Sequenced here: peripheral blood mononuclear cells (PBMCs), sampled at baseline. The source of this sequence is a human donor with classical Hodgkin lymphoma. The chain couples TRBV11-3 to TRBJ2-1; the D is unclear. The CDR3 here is CASSSYLSSLGNEQFF. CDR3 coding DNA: TGTGCCAGCAGTTCCTACCTTTCGTCTCTAGGCAATGAGCAGTTCTTC.